The next 25 T cell receptor beta chains were all read from a single sample in a study of post-analysis software for immune sequencing data. Study-wide results and caveats: Comparison of patients with controls showed roughly five TRBV segments more frequent in patients, TRBV5-6, TRBV5-1 and TRBV20-1 among them.

No antigens are known for them. Presence of unique molecular identifiers characterized the TCR beta cDNA libraries. Each CDR3 protein is one row after TCRdb ran MiXCR on the PCR reads. The data contain about 500,000 distinct CDR3 sequences, less than 45% of them seen just once; the ten biggest clones take up over 10%. What was sequenced was blood. Source of these receptors: a girl between 5 and 17 years old with multiple sclerosis.

The rearrangement uses TRBV7-9 and TRBJ1-4; perhaps TRBD1 as D (5 bases). Germline loops: CDR1 SEHNR, CDR2 FQNEAQ (reference sequence). CDR3 size: 14 residues. Trimming left V 3 bases short and J 7 bases short, with 12 bases between. CDR3 in amino acids: CASSFEEDSEKLFF. In DNA form, the CDR3 reads TGTGCCAGCAGCTTTGAGGAAGACAGTGAAAAACTGTTTTTT.

On this clonotype: The CDR3 does not close with the conserved phenylalanine or tryptophan, likely indicating a read error. This rearrangement joins TRBV28 to TRBJ2-7, with D perhaps TRBD1 (5 bases). The germline V gene encodes CDR1 MDHEN and CDR2 SYDVKM. V was pared by 3 bases and J by 5 bases, with 17 bases between. There are 15 residues in the CDR3. CDR3 protein: CASSFSPGKGDEQYC. The CDR3 region has the DNA TGTGCCAGCAGTTTTTCGCCAGGGAAGGGCGACGAGCAGTACTGC.

V and J are TRBV11-2 and TRBJ2-3; D gene uncertain. Germline-derived CDR1 and CDR2 are SGHAT and FQNNGV. CDR3 length: 14 amino acids. V lost 0 bases to trimming and J lost 3 bases, with 7 bases between them. DNA of the CDR3: TGTGCCAGCAGCTTAGACGTCAGTACAGATACGCAGTATTTT. It translates to CASSLDVSTDTQYF.

The chain employs TRBV27 and TRBJ2-5; D perhaps matches TRBD2 (6 bases). The DNA end favors TRBJ2-7, so the J call may be wrong. The CDR3 consists of 14 residues. In germline, CDR1 is MNHEY, CDR2 SMNVEV (reference sequence). The CDR3 region has the DNA TGTGCCAGCAGTACAAGCCGGGGGATCTACGAGCAGTACTTC. The encoded protein is CASSTSRGIYEQYF.

As for this clonotype: One end of the junction fails to match germline, which may point to a read error. The chain couples TRBV5-1 to TRBJ2-7; 8 positions match TRBD1. Germline CDR1 is SGHRS and CDR2 is YFSETQ. The CDR3 is 14 amino acids. CDR3 in amino acids: CDSSDGQGPYEQYF. DNA of the CDR3: TGCGACAGCAGCGATGGACAGGGACCCTACGAGCAGTACTTC.

The chain combines TRBV9 with TRBJ1-5; TRBD1 might be the D (5 bases). Germline assignment: CDR1 SGDLS and CDR2 YYNGEE. The CDR3 consists of 14 residues. Trimming shortened V by 1 base and J by 3 bases, and 8 bases separated the two germline ends. In DNA form, the CDR3 reads TGTGCCAGCAGCGTAACAGGCGACAATCAGCCCCAGCATTTT. As protein: CASSVTGDNQPQHF.

The chain links TRBV7-2 to TRBJ1-5, with D perhaps TRBD1 (5 bases). The CDR3 is made up of 16 amino acids. Trimming removed 1 base at V and 0 bases at J, with 10 bases between. Germline CDR1 and CDR2: SGHTA and FQGNSA. CDR3 nucleotides: TGTGCCAGCAGCTTAGTGACAGTCTATAGCAATCAGCCCCAGCATTTT. As protein: CASSLVTVYSNQPQHF.

This clonotype appeared a few times. The genes are TRBV4-2 and TRBJ2-6; D is unclear. The germline V and J ends were trimmed by 2 bases and 1 base, with 9 bases remaining between them. Germline V gene data show CDR1 as LGHNA and CDR2 as YNFKEQ. The CDR3 has 16 residues. The CDR3 DNA sequence: TGTGCCAGCAGCCAACCTTCCTCATCTGGGGCCAACGTCCTGACTTTC. Protein sequence: CASSQPSSSGANVLTF.

This chain links TRBV20-1 with TRBJ2-7, with a weak D call TRBD2 (5 bases). CDR3 size: 13 residues. Trimming took off 3 bases at V and 3 bases at J, with 12 bases between the two ends. Germline lookup yields CDR1 DFQATT and CDR2 SNEGSKA (reference sequence). CDR3: CSASSDSNYEQYF. DNA of the CDR3: TGCAGTGCTAGTTCGGACTCGAACTACGAGCAGTACTTC.

The chain joins TRBV7-2 to TRBJ2-7; TRBD1 agrees at 7 bases. The CDR3 totals 15 residues. Germline assignment: CDR1 SGHTA and CDR2 FQGNSA. J was trimmed by 0 bases and V by 3 bases; bases with no gene match: 5. The CDR3 spells CASSLGQKSSYEQYF. The CDR3 DNA is TGTGCCAGCAGCTTGGGACAGAAGAGCTCCTACGAGCAGTACTTC.

This clonotype was counted between two and nine times. This rearrangement joins TRBV12-3 or TRBV12-4 to TRBJ1-5; maybe TRBD1 (5 bases). The CDR3 is made up of 13 amino acids. The V gene lost 6 bases and the J gene lost 5 bases, with 11 bases spanning the gap. CDR3 in amino acids: CASSPPGYQPQHF. DNA for the CDR3: TGTGCCAGCAGCCCTCCAGGGTATCAGCCCCAGCATTTT.

The chain employs TRBV12-3 or TRBV12-4 and TRBJ2-2; D assignment may be TRBD1 or TRBD2 (5 bases each). The length of the CDR3 is 15 residues. The V end was cut by 6 bases, the J end by 4 bases, with 15 bases between. In DNA form, the CDR3 reads TGTGCCAGCAGCCCCGGGACCCAGGCCACCGGGGAGCTGTTTTTT. It codes for CASSPGTQATGELFF.

The chain employs TRBV20-1 and TRBJ2-1; 7 nucleotides match TRBD2. The germline V gene has CDR1 DFQATT and CDR2 SNEGSKA (reference sequence). This CDR3 region has 10 residues. CDR3 sequence reads: CSKTSREQFF. The CDR3 nucleotides are TGCAGCAAGACTAGCCGAGAGCAGTTCTTC.

V and J are TRBV20-1 and TRBJ2-3; 9 bases fit TRBD1. J gave up 7 bases and V 5 bases, and 10 bases lay outside the gene matches. CDR1 and CDR2 (germline): DFQATT, SNEGSKA (reference sequence). There are 14 residues in the CDR3. The CDR3 sequence is CSALGEQGAHTQYF. The CDR3 coding sequence is TGCAGTGCTTTAGGGGAACAGGGGGCACATACGCAGTATTTT.

The rearrangement joins TRBV7-8 to TRBJ2-3, with 9 bases fitting TRBD2. CDR3 length equals 16 residues. Germline V gene sequence: CDR1 SGHVS, CDR2 FQNEAQ. The V and J ends lost 1 base and 10 bases, in that order; junction bases with no gene match: 12. As DNA, the CDR3 is TGTGCCAGCAGCTTAGTTTCTGCGGCGGGGGGGGCTTCGCAGTATTTT. It is translated as CASSLVSAAGGASQYF.

The genes are TRBV7-9 and TRBJ2-1; D uncertain. The CDR3 runs to 14 residues. Germline values: CDR1 SEHNR, CDR2 FQNEAQ (reference sequence). Trimming left V 2 bases short and J 4 bases short, with 9 bases between. The CDR3 loop is CASSLSFRYNEQFF. The CDR3 DNA is TGTGCCAGCAGCTTATCCTTCCGGTACAATGAGCAGTTCTTC.

J is TRBJ2-1 and V is TRBV27; maybe TRBD2 (5 bases). Between the trimmed V and J ends, which lost 2 bases and 10 bases, there was a span of 21 bases. This CDR3 has 16 amino acids. Germline CDR1 is MNHEY and CDR2 is SMNVEV (reference sequence). The DNA of the CDR3 is TGTGCCAGCAGTTTACGCCAGCGGCCCCGAGCCAGGGAGCAGTTCTTC. It specifies CASSLRQRPRAREQFF.

This clonotype came up once. At one boundary the junction diverges from the germline segment, which might be a read error. The rearrangement joins TRBV20-1 to TRBJ1-2; D might be TRBD1 (5 bases). Germline CDR1 is DFQATT and CDR2 is SNEGSKA (reference sequence). The CDR3 has 14 amino acids. DNA of the CDR3: TGCAGTGCCAGAGGACCCGGGGCCTCCTATGGCTACACCTTC. Translation: CSARGPGASYGYTF.

The chain joins TRBV27 to TRBJ2-5, with a possible D match to TRBD2 (5 bases). The germline V and J ends were trimmed by 9 bases and 5 bases, with 19 bases remaining between them. Germline assignment: CDR1 MNHEY and CDR2 SMNVEV (reference sequence). The CDR3 is made up of 14 amino acids. The CDR3 DNA is TGTGCCAGTATGGGAGCGTACCGAGGGGAGACCCAGTACTTC. Protein sequence: CASMGAYRGETQYF.

The chain combines TRBV7-2 with TRBJ2-7; 9 bases fit TRBD2. V trimming: 8 bases; J trimming: 9 bases; junction bases outside the gene matches: 20. This CDR3 is built from 16 residues. CDR1 is SGHTA, CDR2 FQGNSA, per germline. CDR3 coding DNA: TGTGCCAGCGCCCGGGATCGGGCTAGCGGGACCATAGGGCAGTACTTC. Its translation is CASARDRASGTIGQYF.

The chain recombines TRBV2 with TRBJ2-1, with TRBD2 identical over 10 bases. Trimming cost V 8 bases and J 2 bases; bases outside gene matches: 3. The CDR3 runs to 14 residues. Germline V gives CDR1 SNHLY, CDR2 FYNNEI. Written as DNA, the CDR3 is TGTGCCAGCCACGGACTAGCGGCCTACAATGAGCAGTTCTTC. It is translated as CASHGLAAYNEQFF.

There are a few counts of this clonotype. The CDR3 sequence is CASSLGGSSSYNEQFF. CDR3 coding DNA: TGTGCCAGCAGCCTGGGTGGGAGTTCGTCCTACAATGAGCAGTTCTTC. The chain carries TRBV5-6 and TRBJ2-1; tentative D call: TRBD2 (5 bases). This CDR3 region has 16 residues. Germline CDR1 SGHDT, CDR2 YYEEEE. Trimming stripped 4 bases from V and 1 base from J, with 15 bases between.

The rearrangement links TRBV20-1 to TRBJ2-4, with TRBD1 matching over 9 bases. The J call may be wrong; the DNA end is better matched by TRBJ2-7. Germline V gene data show CDR1 as DFQATT and CDR2 as SNEGSKA (reference sequence). The CDR3 sequence is 15 residues long. This CDR3 is CSARDSGQGSHEQYF. The CDR3 DNA follows: TGCAGTGCTAGAGATTCGGGACAGGGTTCCCACGAGCAGTACTTC.

This clonotype has more than one count but fewer than ten. The chain recombines TRBV21-1 with TRBJ2-1; the DNA was not used to check the table's D call, TRBD2. TRBV21-1 corresponds to a pseudogene. The CDR3 has 14 amino acids. The CDR3 DNA reads as TGTGCCAGCAGCAAAGTGGGACGGGAGTGGAAGCAGTTCTTC. Translating gives CASSKVGREWKQFF.

The J gene is TRBJ2-1, the V gene TRBV12-3 or TRBV12-4, with 7 bases that match TRBD2. The CDR3 loop spans 13 amino acids. V trimming: 6 bases; J trimming: 9 bases; junction bases outside the gene matches: 8. CDR3 loop: CASRNSGCGEQFF. The DNA for the CDR3 is TGTGCCAGCAGGAATAGCGGGTGTGGTGAGCAGTTCTTC.